The 19 T cell receptor beta chains in this list originate from one sample, sequenced in a study of T cell repertoires in cytomegalovirus infection. TCRdb re-derived calls from the reads in MiXCR, one entry per CDR3 protein. The sample holds approximately 1,000,000 distinct CDR3 sequences, approximately 30% seen once. Their antigens remain unidentified. This specimen was cultured CD8+ T cells from PBMCs, taken from culture after CMV antigen stimulation. These TCRs come from a human donor in good health (CMV status not recorded). Some clones in this sample may be carry-over from other donors' samples.

This clonotype has a count of ten or more. V is TRBV7-8 and J is TRBJ2-3; TRBD2 agrees at 13 bases. The germline V gene encodes CDR1 SGHVS and CDR2 FQNEAQ. The CDR3 is 15 amino acids. J was trimmed by 3 bases and V by 5 bases; bases with no gene match: 2. Written as DNA, the CDR3 is TGTGCCAGCAGCGTGGGACTAGCGGGAACAGATACGCAGTATTTT. Residues: CASSVGLAGTDTQYF.

This clonotype has a handful of counts. The rearrangement uses TRBV13 and TRBJ2-6; unclear D gene. The CDR3 is made up of 15 amino acids. Germline-derived CDR1 and CDR2 are PRHDT and FYEKMQ (reference sequence). The ends were cut back, 6 bases at V and 1 base at J, with 10 bases in the middle. CDR3 bases: TGTGCCAGCAGACGCATGGGATCTGGGGCCAACGTCCTGACTTTC. It encodes CASRRMGSGANVLTF. The whole variable domain, filled in from reference TRBV13 and TRBJ2-6, reads AAGVIQSPRHLIKEKRETATLKCYPIPRHDTVYWYQQGPGQDPQFLISFYEKMQSDKGSIPDRFSAQQFSDYHSELNMSSLELGDSALYFCASRRMGSGANVLTFGAGSRLTVL.

The CDR3 sequence is CASSTSSATFNEQFF. CDR3 nucleotides: TGCGCCAGCAGCACTTCTAGCGCCACCTTTAATGAGCAGTTCTTC. This rearrangement joins TRBV5-1 to TRBJ2-1; the D gene is possibly TRBD2 (6 bases). This CDR3 has 15 residues. Germline CDR1 and CDR2: SGHRS and YFSETQ. Trimming pared 4 bases from V and 7 bases from J, leaving 18 bases between.

This clonotype occurred a few times. At one end the junction does not follow the germline gene, possibly because of a read error. The V call is TRBV5-1, the J call TRBJ2-7; D may match TRBD1 or TRBD2 (5 bases each). Germline values: CDR1 SGHRS, CDR2 YFSETQ. CDR3 length: 13 amino acids. The CDR3 DNA reads as TGCGCCAGCAGATTGGGACCCTCCTACGAGCAGTACTTC. Translating gives CASRLGPSYEQYF.

Turning to this clonotype: A much larger clone lies a single base off, so this may be a read error. This sequence joins TRBV7-8 and TRBJ2-1; 8 nucleotides align to TRBD2. This CDR3 is built from 14 residues. Per germline, CDR1 SGHVS and CDR2 FQNEAQ. V trimming: 0 bases; J trimming: 9 bases; junction bases outside the gene matches: 4. The CDR3 nucleotides are TGTGCCAGCAGCTTAGCCAGGACTAGCATTGAGCAGTTCTTC. Its protein product is CASSLARTSIEQFF.

This clonotype occurred once. V gene TRBV27 combines with J gene TRBJ1-4; D is uncertain. The CDR3 has 13 residues. Between the trimmed V and J ends, which lost 8 bases and 6 bases, there was a span of 13 bases. Per the germline V gene, CDR1 is MNHEY and CDR2 is SMNVEV (reference sequence). For the CDR3, the DNA is TGTGCCAGCGGGCCAGTTGGGGATGAAAAACTGTTTTTT. Amino acid sequence: CASGPVGDEKLFF.

This chain uses TRBV29-1 with TRBJ1-1; D is undetermined. V dropped 3 bases and J dropped 6 bases, with 8 bases sitting between them. This CDR3 contains 11 residues. Per germline, CDR1 SQVTM and CDR2 ANQGSEA. The CDR3 sequence: CSVEVFPEAFF. The CDR3 bases are TGCAGCGTTGAGGTTTTTCCTGAAGCTTTCTTT.

This clonotype was picked up a small number of times. J is TRBJ1-2 and V is TRBV12-3 or TRBV12-4; no clear D. V lost 3 bases and J 7 bases, leaving 12 bases between the germline ends. The CDR3 is 13 residues long. The CDR3 region has the DNA TGTGCCAGCAGTTTGGAGGAATGGGGTGGCTACACCTTC. Its protein product is CASSLEEWGGYTF.

This clonotype was recorded only once. The DNA of the CDR3 is TGTGCCAGCAGCTTAAATTATAGGGCCCTCGAACCTGGAAACACCATATATTTT. Translation: CASSLNYRALEPGNTIYF. The rearrangement uses TRBV7-3 and TRBJ1-3; D gene uncertain. Trimming took off 1 base at V and 2 bases at J, with 18 bases between the two ends. Germline V gene lookup returns CDR1 SGHTA and CDR2 FQGTGA. This CDR3 has 18 amino acids.

Regarding this clonotype: At one of its ends the junction is not consistent with the germline gene, which may arise from a read error. V gene TRBV5-4 combines with J gene TRBJ2-5; 8 bases fit TRBD1. The CDR3 extends over 15 amino acids. Germline V gene lookup returns CDR1 SGHNT and CDR2 YYREEE (reference sequence). CDR3 protein: CASSSARGPVETQYF. DNA for the CDR3: TGTGCTAGCAGCTCCGCCAGGGGGCCGGTAGAGACCCAGTACTTC.

This rearrangement joins TRBV7-9 to TRBJ2-1; tentatively, D is TRBD2 (7 bases). Trimming took 4 bases from V and 7 from J, leaving 14 bases between them. Germline values: CDR1 SEHNR, CDR2 FQNEAQ (reference sequence). The CDR3 is made up of 14 amino acids. CDR3 coding DNA: TGTGCCAGCAGCTGGCGAGGGGGAGGGAATGAGCAGTTCTTC. It specifies CASSWRGGGNEQFF.

This clonotype was seen only a few times. The genes are TRBV12-5 and TRBJ2-2; D perhaps matches TRBD1 (7 bases). The CDR3 consists of 17 residues. The ends were cut back, 8 bases at V and 6 bases at J, with 25 bases in the middle. Germline CDR1 LGHNT, CDR2 FRNRAP. The CDR3 is CASSGGGDQFPSGELFF. The CDR3 nucleotides are TGTGCTAGTAGTGGAGGGGGCGATCAGTTCCCGTCCGGGGAGCTGTTTTTT.

This clonotype has just a few counts. The gene calls are TRBV20-1 and TRBJ1-2, with a weak D call TRBD1 (5 bases). The length of the CDR3 is 12 residues. V shed 3 bases and J shed 8 bases, with 13 bases lying between them. CDR1 is DFQATT, CDR2 SNEGSKA, per germline (reference sequence). CDR3 residues: CSASPAGSGYTF. The CDR3 DNA is TGCAGTGCTAGTCCGGCAGGGTCGGGCTACACCTTC.

This clonotype was picked up many times. The chain has TRBV7-2 and TRBJ2-3; tentatively, D is TRBD2 (5 bases). CDR3 length: 12 residues. V was cut by 0 bases and J by 8 bases, with 6 bases left in between. The germline V gene encodes CDR1 SGHTA and CDR2 FQGNSA. The CDR3 nucleotides read TGTGCCAGCAGCTTAGCTCTAGCTACGCAGTATTTT. Translating gives CASSLALATQYF. Based on the CDR3 plus reference TRBV7-2 and TRBJ2-3, the full variable domain is GAGVSQSPSNKVTEKGKDVELRCDPISGHTALYWYRQSLGQGLEFLIYFQGNSAPDKSGLPSDRFSAERTGGSVSTLTIQRTQQEDSAVYLCASSLALATQYFGPGTRLTVL.

The chain combines TRBV15 with TRBJ1-1, with D unresolved. The CDR3 extends over 13 amino acids. Looked up from germline, CDR1 is LNHNV and CDR2 is YYDKDF (reference sequence). Trimming took 4 bases from V and 1 from J, leaving 7 bases between them. CDR3 nucleotide sequence: TGTGCCACCAGCACCAACAGGAACACTGAAGCTTTCTTT. It yields the protein CATSTNRNTEAFF.

This clonotype was found once. V and J are TRBV7-8 and TRBJ2-5; TRBD1 agrees at 11 bases. The CDR3 covers 15 residues. After removal of 2 bases from V and 4 bases from J, the junction contained 3 bases not matched to a gene. The germline V gene has CDR1 SGHVS and CDR2 FQNEAQ. The CDR3 DNA sequence: TGTGCCAGCAGCTTACGGGACAGGGGGATAGAGACCCAGTACTTC. This gives the protein CASSLRDRGIETQYF.

This rearrangement joins TRBV10-3 to TRBJ1-3; D gene ambiguous. V lost 7 bases and J lost 0, with 7 bases in between. The CDR3 length is 13 residues. Germline CDR1 ENHRY, CDR2 SYGVKD. The CDR3 loop is CAIISYSGNTIYF. CDR3 bases: TGTGCCATCATTAGCTACTCTGGAAACACCATATATTTT.

This clonotype was counted between two and nine times. The rearrangement links TRBV27 to TRBJ2-7; 7 positions match TRBD1. Germline V gene sequence: CDR1 MNHEY, CDR2 SMNVEV (reference sequence). V lost 4 bases to trimming and J lost 3 bases; unmatched junction nucleotides: 12. The CDR3 is 16 residues long. CDR3 amino acids: CASSSRTRTGNYEQYV. CDR3 DNA: TGTGCCAGCAGTTCCCGCACTCGGACAGGTAACTACGAGCAGTACGTC.

This clonotype was seen a handful of times. The V and J genes are TRBV6-2 or TRBV6-3 and TRBJ2-5; tentative D call: TRBD1 (5 bases). Germline CDR1 and CDR2: MNHEY and SVGEGT. V was pared by 1 base and J by 5 bases, with 14 bases between. The CDR3 is made up of 15 amino acids. The CDR3: CASSYLTDPWETQYF. The CDR3 DNA reads TGTGCCAGCAGTTACTTGACAGATCCCTGGGAGACCCAGTACTTC.